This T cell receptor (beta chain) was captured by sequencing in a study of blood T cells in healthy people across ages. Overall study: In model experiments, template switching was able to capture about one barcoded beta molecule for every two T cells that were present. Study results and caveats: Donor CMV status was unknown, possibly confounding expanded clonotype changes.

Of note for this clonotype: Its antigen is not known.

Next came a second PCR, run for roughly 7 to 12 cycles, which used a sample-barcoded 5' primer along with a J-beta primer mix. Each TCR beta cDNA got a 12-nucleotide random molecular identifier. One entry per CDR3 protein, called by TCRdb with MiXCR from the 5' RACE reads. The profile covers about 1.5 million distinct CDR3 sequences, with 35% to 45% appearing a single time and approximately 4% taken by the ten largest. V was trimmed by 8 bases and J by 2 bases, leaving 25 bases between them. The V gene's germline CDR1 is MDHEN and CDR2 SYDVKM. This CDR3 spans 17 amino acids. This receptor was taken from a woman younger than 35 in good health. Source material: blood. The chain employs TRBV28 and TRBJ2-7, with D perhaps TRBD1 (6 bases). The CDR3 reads CASLSLGSGQSPYEQYF. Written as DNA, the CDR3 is TGTGCCAGCCTGTCTCTCGGATCCGGACAGAGTCCCTACGAGCAGTACTTC.